A selection of T cell receptor beta chains follows, all from one sample in a study of memory CD4+ T cells and cytomegalovirus serostatus. Profiling relied on immunoSEQ multiplex PCR, and the TCRdb table lists in-frame clones only, not all of them. This sample carries tens of thousands of clones, more than 65% of them seen once, and the ten largest clones take around 1.9%. Sequenced material: memory CD4+ T cells from blood. The receptors shown here come from an adult in good health and CMV-seronegative. Both conserved end residues are part of each CDR3. D genes are given only for firm matches. Rows give clone size only sometimes, using once, few, many, or a class for an expanded clone.

J gene | V gene | clone size | D gene | CDR3 protein | CDR3 DNA
TRBJ1-6 | TRBV18 | - | TRBD1 | CASSPNFRDSYNSPLHF | TGTGCCAGCTCACCAAACTTCCGGGACAGCTATAATTCACCCCTCCACTTT
TRBJ2-7 | TRBV7-2 | - | - | CASSLASGTPYEQYF | TGTGCCAGCAGCTTAGCATCAGGGACCCCCTACGAGCAGTACTTC
TRBJ2-3 | TRBV28 | - | - | CASRIGGGVGDTQYF | TGTGCCAGCAGAATAGGAGGGGGCGTCGGGGATACGCAGTATTTT
TRBJ2-5 | TRBV19 | few | TRBD1 | CASSVGTGVTETQYF | TGTGCCAGTAGTGTCGGGACAGGAGTTACAGAGACCCAGTACTTC
TRBJ1-3 | TRBV28 | - | - | CASSFWQGKNTIYF | TGTGCCAGCAGTTTCTGGCAGGGAAAAAACACCATATATTTT
TRBJ2-3 | TRBV28 | - | TRBD2 | CASSSPGGEDTQYF | TGTGCCAGCAGCTCCCCCGGGGGGGAAGATACGCAGTATTTT
TRBJ1-1 | TRBV5-1 | - | TRBD1 | CASSRTTGAANTEAFF | TGCGCCAGCAGCAGGACGACAGGGGCCGCGAACACTGAAGCTTTCTTT
TRBJ1-2 | TRBV4-1 | - | TRBD1 | CASSRTGGASNGYTF | TGCGCCAGCAGCCGAACAGGGGGCGCTTCTAATGGCTACACCTTC
TRBJ1-2 | TRBV9 | few | - | CASSVGSGAGSLYGYTF | TGTGCCAGCAGCGTAGGTTCTGGGGCAGGTTCCCTCTATGGCTACACCTTC
TRBJ1-4 | TRBV28 | few | - | CATRELGHGDEKLFF | TGTGCCACCCGCGAATTGGGGCACGGTGATGAAAAACTGTTTTTT
TRBJ2-4 | TRBV25-1 | - | - | CASGPQRRAKNIQYF | TGTGCCAGCGGACCACAGAGGAGAGCCAAAAACATTCAGTACTTC
TRBJ2-5 | TRBV18 | few | - | CASSRHFQETQYF | TGTGCCAGCTCACGACACTTCCAAGAGACCCAGTACTTC
TRBJ2-7 | TRBV6-5 | - | TRBD1 | CASSYGDRTYEQYF | TGTGCCAGCAGTTACGGGGACAGGACCTACGAGCAGTACTTC
TRBJ2-4 | TRBV5-1 | once | - | CASSPGTGVAQNIQYF | TGCGCCAGCAGCCCCGGGACCGGGGTGGCGCAAAACATTCAGTACTTC
TRBJ1-3 | TRBV6-6 | - | - | CASSTGAFSGNTIYF | TGTGCCAGCAGTACCGGAGCCTTCTCTGGAAACACCATATATTTT
TRBJ1-1 | TRBV19 | - | - | CASSAGGLWTRETEAFF | TGTGCCAGCAGTGCCGGGGGGCTTTGGACAAGAGAAACTGAAGCTTTCTTT
TRBJ2-1 | TRBV4-1 | once | - | CASSQHPLTKLIANEQFF | TGCGCCAGCAGCCAACATCCCCTGACCAAACTAATCGCCAATGAGCAGTTCTTC
TRBJ2-5 | TRBV5-1 | - | - | CASSLSRGGETQYF | TGCGCCAGCAGCTTGTCCAGGGGTGGTGAGACCCAGTACTTC
TRBJ1-4 | TRBV7-9 | once | TRBD1 | CASSSGTGYRNEKLFF | TGTGCCAGCAGCTCCGGGACAGGGTATAGGAATGAAAAACTGTTTTTT
TRBJ2-5 | TRBV5-4 | - | TRBD2 | CASSSWKTSGGAHGTQYF | TGTGCCAGCAGCTCCTGGAAGACTAGCGGGGGGGCCCATGGGACCCAGTACTTC
TRBJ2-1 | TRBV19 | - | TRBD2 | CASSTGLAGGEQFF | TGTGCCAGTAGTACCGGACTAGCGGGGGGAGAGCAGTTCTTC
TRBJ2-7 | TRBV5-1 | - | TRBD1 | CASSPWGQGYEQYF | TGCGCCAGCAGCCCGTGGGGACAGGGCTACGAGCAGTACTTC
TRBJ1-2 | TRBV28 | - | TRBD1 | CASSFRDRGVNGYTF | TGTGCCAGCAGTTTCCGGGACAGGGGGGTAAATGGCTACACCTTC
TRBJ2-1 | TRBV6-5 | - | - | CASSALYYNEQFF | TGTGCCAGCAGTGCCCTCTATTACAATGAGCAGTTCTTC
TRBJ2-2 | TRBV28 | - | TRBD1 | CASSLSGGANGELFF | TGTGCCAGCAGTTTATCAGGGGGCGCAAACGGGGAGCTGTTTTTT
TRBJ1-1 | TRBV5-1 | - | TRBD1 | CASSFEGRGLTEAFF | TGCGCCAGCAGCTTCGAGGGCAGGGGGCTGACTGAAGCTTTCTTT
TRBJ1-6 | TRBV2 | - | TRBD1 | CASSEFGTGLSPLHF | TGTGCCAGCAGTGAATTTGGGACAGGACTTTCACCCCTCCACTTT
TRBJ2-7 | TRBV7-2 | - | TRBD2 | CASSLFRGEHYEQYF | TGTGCCAGCAGCTTATTCCGGGGGGAGCACTACGAGCAGTACTTC
TRBJ1-4 | TRBV6-1 | - | TRBD1 | CASSDRQGTNEKLFF | TGTGCCAGCAGTGACCGACAGGGGACTAATGAAAAACTGTTTTTT
TRBJ1-6 | TRBV4-2 | - | - | CASSQWGLRENGISPLHF | TGTGCCAGCAGCCAATGGGGACTCAGGGAAAACGGGATTTCACCCCTCCACTTT
TRBJ1-5 | TRBV5-4 | once | - | CASSVLGSNQPQHF | TGTGCCAGCAGCGTGTTAGGTAGCAATCAGCCCCAGCATTTT
TRBJ1-1 | TRBV6-5 | - | TRBD1 | CASTGQGKGAEAFF | TGTGCCAGCACCGGACAGGGAAAGGGGGCTGAAGCTTTCTTT
TRBJ2-5 | TRBV28 | - | - | CASSLAGQPETQYF | TGTGCCAGCAGTTTGGCGGGACAACCTGAGACCCAGTACTTC
TRBJ2-7 | TRBV7-9 | - | - | CASSDPGQGEQYF | TGTGCCAGCAGCGACCCCGGGCAGGGAGAGCAGTACTTC
TRBJ2-5 | TRBV11-2 | few | - | CASSSETRAETQYF | TGTGCCAGCAGCTCCGAAACTAGAGCGGAGACCCAGTACTTC
TRBJ1-6 | TRBV28 | - | TRBD1 | CASKGQGDSPLHF | TGTGCCAGCAAGGGACAGGGGGATTCACCCCTCCACTTT
TRBJ2-3 | TRBV6-6 | - | - | CAVQSLRGDTQYF | TGTGCCGTACAGAGCCTTAGGGGAGATACGCAGTATTTT
TRBJ2-7 | TRBV5-1 | - | - | CASRQIQGTNEQYF | TGCGCCAGCAGACAGATACAGGGTACAAACGAGCAGTACTTC
TRBJ1-4 | TRBV30 | - | - | CAWSVWAGSNEKLFF | TGTGCCTGGAGTGTATGGGCAGGGTCAAATGAAAAACTGTTTTTT
TRBJ1-3 | TRBV7-9 | - | - | CASSLSRVVSGNTIYF | TGTGCCAGCAGCTTAAGTCGCGTCGTCTCTGGAAACACCATATATTTT
TRBJ1-2 | TRBV21-1 | - | - | CASSNWPINYGYTF | TGTGCCAGCAGCAATTGGCCGATAAACTATGGCTACACCTTC
TRBJ1-1 | TRBV7-8 | few | - | CASSLVENLNTEAFF | TGTGCCAGCAGCTTAGTGGAGAACCTCAACACTGAAGCTTTCTTT
TRBJ1-2 | TRBV5-6 | once | TRBD1 | CASSQMTGRLDGYTF | TGTGCCAGCAGTCAGATGACAGGGCGTCTAGATGGCTACACCTTC
TRBJ1-2 | TRBV9 | - | TRBD1 | CASSATGGAGYTF | TGTGCCAGCAGCGCCACAGGGGGGGCTGGCTACACCTTC
TRBJ2-1 | TRBV5-1 | - | TRBD2 | CASSPTSGTNNEQFF | TGCGCCAGCAGCCCGACTAGCGGAACTAACAATGAGCAGTTCTTC
TRBJ1-5 | TRBV7-2 | - | - | CASSFQVRQNQPQHF | TGTGCCAGCAGCTTTCAGGTCAGGCAAAATCAGCCCCAGCATTTT
TRBJ1-1 | TRBV5-4 | few | - | CASSLIVGTEAFF | TGTGCCAGCAGCTTGATTGTGGGCACTGAAGCTTTCTTT
TRBJ1-5 | TRBV9 | - | - | CASSATGTEYQPQHF | TGTGCCAGCAGCGCCACCGGGACGGAGTATCAGCCCCAGCATTTT
TRBJ1-2 | TRBV28 | - | - | CASRLGGTTNYGYTF | TGTGCCAGCAGATTGGGGGGGACTACTAACTATGGCTACACCTTC
TRBJ1-2 | TRBV5-3 | - | - | CARSLGRVYGYTF | TGTGCCAGAAGCTTGGGAAGGGTCTATGGCTACACCTTC
TRBJ1-6 | TRBV5-4 | - | - | CASTQGRGDSPLHF | TGTGCCAGCACCCAGGGCAGGGGAGATTCACCCCTCCACTTT
TRBJ1-5 | TRBV10-3 | - | TRBD1 | CATQGQGNGQPQHF | TGTGCCACACAGGGACAGGGGAACGGACAGCCCCAGCATTTT
TRBJ2-4 | TRBV2 | - | - | CASSPRRGASILAKNIQYF | TGTGCCAGCAGTCCCCGGAGGGGGGCTAGTATTCTCGCCAAAAACATTCAGTACTTC
TRBJ1-5 | TRBV28 | - | TRBD1 | CASTPDRASNQPQHF | TGTGCCAGCACTCCTGACAGGGCTAGCAATCAGCCCCAGCATTTT